This entry features one T cell receptor (beta chain) sequence. This specimen belongs to a study of cytomegalovirus exposure and HLA in healthy donors. The PCR had 60 Vbeta and 13 Jbeta primers. TCRdb's copy holds only in-frame clones and misses some; the assay was immunoSEQ multiplex PCR. The table includes just under 65,000 clones, about 82% detected once. J gave up 3 bases and V 2 bases, and 1 base lay outside the gene matches. This CDR3 is 15 amino acids long. Looked up from germline, CDR1 is WSHSY and CDR2 is SAAADI. This receptor was taken from a woman younger than 45 in good health and CMV-seronegative. The rearrangement links TRBV10-2 to TRBJ2-3, with 11 bases aligning to TRBD2. The specimen was PBMCs. The CDR3 sequence is CASSETSGSTDTQYF. CDR3 bases: TGCGCCAGCAGTGAGACTAGCGGGAGTACAGATACGCAGTATTTT.